The 4 T cell receptor beta chains in this list originate from one sample, sequenced in a study of blood T cells in healthy people across ages. A J-beta primer mix and a sample-barcoded 5' primer were used in a second PCR of roughly 6 to 12 cycles. TCRdb re-called the 5' RACE reads with MiXCR, one entry per CDR3 protein. The repertoire holds roughly 1,000,000 distinct CDR3 sequences, under 30% seen once, with around 0.7% in the top ten. This same sample was also part of a study on T cells of mothers and their children.

The material sequenced was blood. The origin of the receptors is a girl aged 2 to 9 in good health.

This clonotype occurred many times. Its ends do not fully match the called genes, so a read error is possible. The gene calls are TRBV12-3 or TRBV12-4 and TRBJ1-1; D not certain. The length of the CDR3 is 13 residues. This CDR3 reads CASSLGWGTEAFF. As DNA, the CDR3 is TGCGCCAGCAGTCTAGGGTGGGGCACTGAAGCTTTCTTT.

This clonotype was recorded many times. The junction shows a germline mismatch at one end, possibly a read error. The gene calls are TRBV4-3 and TRBJ2-7; D may be TRBD1 (6 bases). The CDR3 covers 14 residues. Germline lookup yields CDR1 LGHNA and CDR2 YSLEER. CDR3 residues: CASSQARGRYEQYF. CDR3 DNA sequence: TGTGCCAGCAGCCAAGCCAGGGGACGATACGAGCAGTACTTC.

This clonotype has more than one count but fewer than ten. Sequence at one end of the junction differs from germline and may be a read error. This chain uses TRBV20-1 with TRBJ1-5; no reliable D call. Germline CDR1 reads DFQATT; CDR2 reads SNEGSKA (reference sequence). This CDR3 has 13 residues. The CDR3 spells CSAREFGNQPQHF. The CDR3 DNA is TGCAGCGCTAGGGAATTCGGCAATCAGCCCCAGCATTTT.

This clonotype occurred a few times. J is TRBJ2-5 and V is TRBV7-2; D is ambiguous. The J call is in doubt because the DNA end fits TRBJ2-7 better. This CDR3 has 13 amino acids. CDR1 is SGHTA, CDR2 FQGNSA, per germline. The CDR3 coding sequence is TGTGCCAGCAGCCGATGGACCTCCTACGAGCAGTACTTC. It specifies CASSRWTSYEQYF.